This T cell receptor beta chain emerged from a study of control samples from healthy donors and cancer patients. Using immunoSEQ multiplex PCR, the repertoire was profiled, and TCRdb retains in-frame clones only, with some absent. The data contain 93,000 or so clones, roughly 91% of them singletons. Germline-derived CDR1 and CDR2 are SGHDN and FVKESK. Germline trimming cut 4 bases from V and 3 bases from J; bases unmatched to any gene: 12. The CDR3 has 17 amino acids. This clone occurred once. This TCR was sampled from a man aged 55 to 70 with lung cancer. V gene TRBV14 combines with J gene TRBJ2-7; 10 bases map to TRBD2. Sequencing used PBMCs. DNA for the CDR3: TGTGCCAGCAGCCGCCCCAAGCGGGGGGGCCCTTTCTACGAGCAGTACGTC. Amino acids: CASSRPKRGGPFYEQYV.